Listed below are T cell receptor beta chains from one sample, sequenced in a study of control samples from healthy donors and cancer patients. Method: immunoSEQ multiplex PCR; TCRdb's copy keeps in-frame clones and lacks some. The repertoire holds 22,000 or so clones, with around nine tenths as singletons. Material: PBMCs. The receptors here all came from a woman aged 55-69 years with head and neck cancer. The CDR3 runs from the conserved cysteine through the conserved F or W. D genes are given only for firm matches. Clone size is shown for a subset of rows, as once, few, many or a class of expanded clone.

>-|-|TRBJ2-7|TRBV18
CASSPPGGYPYEQYF
TGTGCCAGCTCACCACCGGGGGGCTATCCCTACGAGCAGTACTTC
>-|-|TRBJ2-2|TRBV18
CASSTGRVDTGELFF
TGTGCCAGCTCCACCGGCAGGGTTGACACCGGGGAGCTGTTTTTT
>few|TRBD1|TRBJ1-5|TRBV10-3
CAISESDATGAVNQPQHF
TGTGCCATCAGTGAGTCAGACGCGACAGGGGCAGTGAATCAGCCCCAGCATTTT
>-|-|TRBJ1-1|TRBV28
CASSSAAGDTEAFF
TGTGCCAGCAGTTCAGCAGCAGGGGACACTGAAGCTTTCTTT
>-|TRBD2|TRBJ2-1|TRBV2
CASSEVPGLAGYNEQFF
TGTGCCAGCAGTGAGGTTCCGGGACTAGCGGGTTACAATGAGCAGTTCTTC
>-|TRBD1|TRBJ1-3|TRBV7-2
CASSSGQHSGNTIYF
TGTGCCAGCAGCTCGGGACAGCACTCTGGAAACACCATATATTTT
>-|-|TRBJ1-1|TRBV2
CASSQQGVNTEAFF
TGTGCCAGCAGCCAACAGGGCGTAAACACTGAAGCTTTCTTT
>-|-|TRBJ2-7|TRBV3-1/TRBV3-2
CASSQDVRSYEQYF
TGTGCCAGCAGCCAAGACGTCCGGTCCTACGAGCAGTACTTC
>-|-|TRBJ1-2|TRBV7-9
CASSLVRDNYGYTF
TGTGCCAGCAGCTTAGTTAGGGACAACTATGGCTACACCTTC
>-|-|TRBJ2-1|TRBV6-2/TRBV6-3
CASSYIGGPYNEQFF
TGTGCCAGCAGTTACATCGGGGGACCCTACAATGAGCAGTTCTTC
>-|TRBD1|TRBJ2-7|TRBV5-1
CASSLVGQGASYEQYF
TGCGCCAGCAGCTTGGTCGGACAGGGGGCCAGCTACGAGCAGTACTTC
>few|-|TRBJ1-6|TRBV27
CASSDKLQLHF
TGTGCCAGCAGCGACAAACTCCAGCTCCACTTT
>-|TRBD2|TRBJ2-7|TRBV5-1
CASSTGLAGGAEQYF
TGCGCCAGCAGCACGGGACTAGCGGGAGGTGCCGAGCAGTACTTC
>-|-|TRBJ1-5|TRBV3-1/TRBV3-2
CASSPHGGTGNQPQHF
TGTGCCAGCAGTCCCCATGGAGGGACGGGCAATCAGCCCCAGCATTTT
>-|-|TRBJ1-5|TRBV6-5
CASSNQGPFNQPQHF
TGTGCCAGCAGTAATCAGGGGCCCTTCAATCAGCCCCAGCATTTT
>-|-|TRBJ2-1|TRBV19
CASSPPRNLAMVEQFF
TGTGCCAGTAGTCCCCCCCGGAATCTGGCAATGGTTGAGCAGTTCTTC
>once|-|TRBJ1-1|TRBV2
CASSEFGQNTEAFF
TGTGCCAGCAGTGAATTTGGGCAGAACACTGAAGCTTTCTTT
>once|TRBD2|TRBJ2-6|TRBV5-1
CASRYGLAFPGANVLTF
TGCGCCAGCAGATACGGACTAGCATTCCCTGGGGCCAACGTCCTGACTTTC
>-|-|TRBJ2-5|TRBV18
CASSEWTGRETQYF
TGTGCCAGCTCGGAATGGACTGGCCGTGAGACCCAGTACTTC
>-|-|TRBJ2-7|TRBV19
CASSMAGPGYEQYF
TGTGCCAGTAGTATGGCGGGACCGGGGTACGAGCAGTACTTC
>-|-|TRBJ1-1|TRBV10-2
CASSREGNTEAFF
TGCGCCAGCAGTCGGGAGGGAAACACTGAAGCTTTCTTT
>-|-|TRBJ1-2|TRBV28
CASSLRGDGGEYGYTF
TGTGCCAGCAGTTTACGGGGGGACGGGGGCGAGTATGGCTACACCTTC